This T cell receptor beta chain appears in the sequencing data of a study of blood T cells in healthy people across ages. The CDR3 extends over 15 amino acids. V was pared by 0 bases and J by 8 bases, with 8 bases of the junction left unmatched. Germline V lookup: CDR1 SGHRS, CDR2 YFSETQ. This clonotype showed up just a few times. Then a second PCR, running roughly 6 to 11 cycles, was carried out with a sample-barcoded 5' primer and a J-beta primer mix. Each TCR beta cDNA got a 12-nucleotide random molecular identifier. One entry per CDR3 protein results from TCRdb running MiXCR on the 5' RACE reads. The sample has 650,000 to 800,000 distinct CDR3 sequences, around 50% seen once.

Input material: blood. The clonotype comes from a woman of 80 years or more in good health. The gene calls are TRBV5-1 and TRBJ2-1; 7 nucleotides line up with TRBD1. CDR3 DNA sequence: TGCGCCAGCAGCTTGGGGGTAAGAGGGGGCGATGAGCAGTTCTTC. Protein sequence: CASSLGVRGGDEQFF.